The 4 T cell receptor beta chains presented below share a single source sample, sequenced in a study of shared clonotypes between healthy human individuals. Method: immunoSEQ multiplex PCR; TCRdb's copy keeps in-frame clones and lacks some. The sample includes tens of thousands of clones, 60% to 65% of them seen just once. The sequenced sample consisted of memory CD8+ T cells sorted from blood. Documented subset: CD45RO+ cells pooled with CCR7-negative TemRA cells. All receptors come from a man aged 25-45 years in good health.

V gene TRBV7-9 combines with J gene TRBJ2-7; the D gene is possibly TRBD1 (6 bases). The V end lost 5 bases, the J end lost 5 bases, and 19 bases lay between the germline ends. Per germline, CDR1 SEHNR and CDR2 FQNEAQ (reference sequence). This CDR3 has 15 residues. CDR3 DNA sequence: TGTGCCAGCAGCCGCTCGGACAGCCCGATGAACGAGCAGTACTTC. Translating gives CASSRSDSPMNEQYF.

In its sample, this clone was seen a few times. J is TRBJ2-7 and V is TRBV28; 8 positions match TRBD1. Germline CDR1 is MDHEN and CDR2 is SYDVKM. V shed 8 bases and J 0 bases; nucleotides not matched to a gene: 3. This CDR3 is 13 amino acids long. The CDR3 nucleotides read TGTGCCAGCGTCAGGGGGCACTCCTACGAGCAGTACTTC. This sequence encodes CASVRGHSYEQYF.

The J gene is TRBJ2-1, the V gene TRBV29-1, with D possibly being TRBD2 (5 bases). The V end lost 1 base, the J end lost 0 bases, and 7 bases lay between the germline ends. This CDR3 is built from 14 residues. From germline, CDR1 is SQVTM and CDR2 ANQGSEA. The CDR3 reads CSVEGESSYNEQFF. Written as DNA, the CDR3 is TGCAGCGTTGAAGGGGAGAGCTCCTACAATGAGCAGTTCTTC.

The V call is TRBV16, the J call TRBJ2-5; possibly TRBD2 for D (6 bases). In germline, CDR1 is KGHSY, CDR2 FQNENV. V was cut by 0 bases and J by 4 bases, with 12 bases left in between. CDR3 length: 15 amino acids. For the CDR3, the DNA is TGTGCCAGCAGCCAATCCCCTGTCGGGGGAGAGACCCAGTACTTC. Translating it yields CASSQSPVGGETQYF.